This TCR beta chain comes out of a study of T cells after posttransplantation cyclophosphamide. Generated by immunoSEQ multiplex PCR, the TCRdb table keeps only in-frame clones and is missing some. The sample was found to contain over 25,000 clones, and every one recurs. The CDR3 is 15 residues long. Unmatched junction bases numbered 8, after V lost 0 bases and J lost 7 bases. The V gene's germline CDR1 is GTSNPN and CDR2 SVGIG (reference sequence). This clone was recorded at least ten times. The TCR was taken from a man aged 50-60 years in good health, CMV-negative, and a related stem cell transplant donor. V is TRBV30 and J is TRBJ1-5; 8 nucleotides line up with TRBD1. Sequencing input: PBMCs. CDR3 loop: CAWSVLTGDRQPQHF. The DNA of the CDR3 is TGTGCCTGGAGTGTACTGACAGGGGATCGGCAGCCCCAGCATTTT.